The T cell receptor beta chain under discussion was sequenced for a study of post-analysis software for immune sequencing data. This clonotype was counted a few times. Its matching antigen is unknown. Study-level points and caveats: There were about 5 TRBV segments more frequent in patients than controls, and TRBV5-6, TRBV5-1 and TRBV20-1 were among them. Those samples that were prepared in the same batch co-clustered strongly by F measure.

cDNA libraries of TCR beta carried unique molecular identifiers. One entry per CDR3 protein results from TCRdb running MiXCR on the PCR reads. The repertoire holds some 700,000 distinct CDR3 sequences, with roughly three fifths as singletons. V gave up 2 bases and J gave up 3 bases, with 12 bases separating them. The germline gives CDR1 SGHKS, CDR2 YYEKEE (reference sequence). The CDR3 totals 14 residues. The TCR was taken from a girl aged 2 to 10 with multiple sclerosis. The gene calls are TRBV5-5 and TRBJ2-7; D not certain. Sample: blood. CDR3 sequence reads: CASSFSRLGYEQYF. In DNA form, the CDR3 reads TGTGCCAGCAGCTTTTCTAGGCTGGGCTACGAGCAGTACTTC.